A single sample is the source of the 6 T cell receptor beta chains below, sequenced in a study of regulatory T cells in long-lasting Graves disease. Libraries of TCR beta came from iRepertoire HTBI primers plus Arm-PCR of CDR3 regions. TCRdb used MiXCR to reprocess the multiplex PCR reads, holding one entry per CDR3 protein. The sample gives roughly 500,000 distinct CDR3 sequences, roughly 14% of which show up once; 8% to 10% is in the top ten. Noted time point: newly diagnosed GD, antithyroid drugs for less than 3 months. PBMCs provided the RNA from which the TCR library was made. The sample was also linked to a second study, of T cells in Graves' hyperthyroidism and ophthalmopathy.

The input for sequencing was peripheral blood mononuclear cells (PBMCs), taken at new diagnosis, from a patient treated with antithyroid drugs. The receptors originated from a man aged 25 to 45 with Graves disease.

There are many counts of this clonotype. V gene TRBV18 combines with J gene TRBJ2-5; tentative D call: TRBD1 (6 bases). Trimming took off 8 bases at V and 4 bases at J, with 17 bases between the two ends. CDR1 KGHSH and CDR2 LQKENI come from the germline V gene. CDR3 length: 14 amino acids. The CDR3 loop reads CASSPSPGAETQYF. CDR3 bases: TGTGCCAGCAGCCCCAGTCCAGGGGCAGAGACCCAGTACTTC. Full variable domain (remainder filled in from reference TRBV18 and TRBJ2-5): NAGVMQNPRHLVRRRGQEARLRCSPMKGHSHVYWYRQLPEEGLKFMVYLQKENIIDESGMPKERFSAEFPKEGPSILRIQQVVRGDSAAYFCASSPSPGAETQYFGPGTRLLVL.

In its sample, this clonotype was seen many times. The chain recombines TRBV6-2 or TRBV6-3 with TRBJ2-3; 7 nucleotides agree with TRBD2. Germline CDR1 and CDR2: MNHEY and SVGEGT. The CDR3 spans 15 residues. The junction had 6 bases not matched to a gene; V was cut back by 2 bases and J by 4 bases. In nucleotides, the CDR3 is TGTGCCAGCAGTTACGAGGGGAGGGCCGCAGATACGCAGTATTTT. Protein: CASSYEGRAADTQYF.

This chain joins TRBV5-5 and TRBJ2-1; 8 nucleotides agree with TRBD2. The CDR3 spans 17 residues. Germline V gene sequence: CDR1 SGHKS, CDR2 YYEKEE (reference sequence). J was trimmed by 7 bases and V by 0 bases; bases with no gene match: 12. The CDR3 loop reads CASSLAPSGRGFNEQFF. The DNA for the CDR3 is TGTGCCAGCAGCTTGGCCCCAAGCGGGAGAGGGTTTAATGAGCAGTTCTTC.

In its sample, this clonotype was seen many times. This chain connects TRBV12-5 to TRBJ1-2; the D gene is possibly TRBD1 (5 bases). CDR1 and CDR2 (germline): LGHNT, FRNRAP. Trimming removed 6 bases at V and 14 bases at J, with 19 bases between. The CDR3 sequence is 12 residues long. In nucleotides, the CDR3 is TGTGCTAGTGGCCGGGCCCAGGGTTCGAGGACCTTC. Translated: CASGRAQGSRTF.

This clonotype was seen ten or more times. The V call is TRBV30, the J call TRBJ2-3, with D tentatively TRBD2 (5 bases). The V and J ends lost 3 bases and 0 bases respectively, with 13 bases between them. The CDR3 runs 15 residues. Per germline, CDR1 GTSNPN and CDR2 SVGIG (reference sequence). The CDR3 DNA reads as TGTGCCTGGAGAAGGAGCGGAACTAGCACAGATACGCAGTATTTT. Translating it yields CAWRRSGTSTDTQYF.

The chain carries TRBV6-2 or TRBV6-3 and TRBJ1-1, with D tentatively TRBD1 (5 bases). Deletions cut 4 bases from V and 4 bases from J, with 16 bases between. This CDR3 contains 15 residues. CDR1 is MNHEY, CDR2 SVGEGT, per germline. The DNA of the CDR3 is TGTGCCAGCAGTTTCGGCCAGGGCGGTTCCACTGAAGCTTTCTTT. It yields the protein CASSFGQGGSTEAFF.